A single sample gave rise to the 11 T cell receptor beta chains below, sequenced in a study of T cell repertoires in cytomegalovirus infection. Using its own MiXCR run on the reads, TCRdb lists one record per CDR3 protein. The table shows about half a million distinct CDR3 sequences, with roughly 34% occurring only once. Their antigen targets remain unknown. Here the sequenced sample was cultured PBMCs, taken from culture after CMV antigen stimulation. The receptors come from a human donor in good health (CMV status not recorded). Some clones in this sample may be carry-over from other donors' samples.

V is TRBV6-5 and J is TRBJ2-5; D uncertain. V lost 6 bases and J 9 bases, leaving 17 bases between the germline ends. Germline CDR1 and CDR2: MNHEY and SVGAGI. This CDR3 is 13 amino acids long. The CDR3 DNA reads as TGTGCCAGCAGATACCAGGAGAGTGCGGCCCAGTACTTC. This codes for CASRYQESAAQYF.

This clonotype was counted a few times. The chain combines TRBV6-5 with TRBJ2-3; the match to TRBD2 covers 12 bases. The germline V gene has CDR1 MNHEY and CDR2 SVGAGI. V lost 11 bases, J lost 6 bases, and 15 bases stayed unmatched. The CDR3 contains 16 residues. CDR3 residues: CAARSVLAGGLDTQYF. Written as DNA, the CDR3 is TGTGCCGCTCGTTCGGTACTAGCGGGAGGATTGGATACGCAGTATTTT.

The chain uses TRBV29-1 and TRBJ1-1; D remains unclear. CDR3 length: 18 amino acids. Trimming left V 5 bases short and J 5 bases short, with 30 bases between. The germline gives CDR1 SQVTM, CDR2 ANQGSEA. The CDR3 is CSVIRTLEALGRGTEAFF. CDR3 bases: TGCAGCGTTATTAGGACTTTGGAAGCTTTAGGCCGAGGTACTGAAGCTTTCTTT.

This clonotype has a handful of counts. V is TRBV5-4 and J is TRBJ2-3; tentatively, D is TRBD1 (5 bases). The CDR3 length is 13 residues. Germline CDR1 and CDR2: SGHNT and YYREEE (reference sequence). The V gene lost 3 bases and the J gene lost 4 bases, with 9 bases spanning the gap. The CDR3 DNA follows: TGTGCCAGCAGCTCTAAACAGGCAGATACGCAGTATTTT. It yields the protein CASSSKQADTQYF.

The chain employs TRBV20-1 and TRBJ1-2; TRBD1 agrees at 8 bases. Germline CDR1 is DFQATT and CDR2 is SNEGSKA (reference sequence). V lost 3 bases and J lost 0; bases outside the gene matches: 6. The CDR3 extends over 15 amino acids. The CDR3 here is CSARGGTGTNYGYTF. In nucleotides, the CDR3 is TGCAGTGCTAGGGGAGGGACAGGAACTAACTATGGCTACACCTTC.

This clonotype was observed once. The chain is built from TRBV25-1 and TRBJ1-2, with 12 bases lining up with TRBD1. There are 16 residues in the CDR3. The germline gives CDR1 MGHDK, CDR2 SYGVNS. Unmatched junction bases numbered 13, after V lost 6 bases and J lost 8 bases. CDR3 nucleotides: TGTGCCAGCAGGGACTCCCCCGGGACAGGGGGCCAGGGCTACACCTTC. Protein: CASRDSPGTGGQGYTF.

The chain is built from TRBV7-9 and TRBJ2-1; TRBD2 might be the D (6 bases). The CDR3 totals 15 residues. Germline CDR1 is SEHNR and CDR2 is FQNEAQ (reference sequence). V was clipped by 4 bases and J by 4 bases, with 14 bases between them. For the CDR3, the DNA is TGTGCCAGCAGCTACCGGGACTTGAGATACAATGAGCAGTTCTTC. It codes for CASSYRDLRYNEQFF. Together with reference TRBV7-9 and TRBJ2-1, the CDR3 gives the full variable domain: DTGVSQNPRHKITKRGQNVTFRCDPISEHNRLYWYRQTLGQGPEFLTYFQNEAQLEKSRLLSDRFSAERPKGSFSTLEIQRTEQGDSAMYLCASSYRDLRYNEQFFGPGTRLTVL.

The chain links TRBV20-1 to TRBJ1-1, with TRBD1 as a possible D gene (6 bases). Trimming took 5 bases from V and 2 from J, leaving 12 bases between them. This CDR3 has 13 residues. Per the germline V gene, CDR1 is DFQATT and CDR2 is SNEGSKA (reference sequence). CDR3 coding DNA: TGCAGTGCTGGGGACACTATAAACACTGAAGCTTTCTTT. Its translation is CSAGDTINTEAFF.

The chain recombines TRBV19 with TRBJ1-5, with a possible D match to TRBD1 (6 bases). The ends were cut back, 1 base at V and 11 bases at J, with 15 bases in the middle. The CDR3 runs 14 residues. Germline values: CDR1 LNHDA, CDR2 SQIVND (reference sequence). The CDR3 DNA sequence: TGTGCCAGTAGTATAGCCGGACAGACCTTGACCCAGCATTTT. Translating it yields CASSIAGQTLTQHF.

This clonotype was picked up a small number of times. V and J are TRBV7-2 and TRBJ2-3, with D unresolved. The CDR3 totals 14 residues. Trimming left V 6 bases short and J 3 bases short, with 13 bases between. Germline CDR1 and CDR2: SGHTA and FQGNSA. The DNA of the CDR3 is TGTGCCAGCAGTCTAAATACAAAAACAGATACGCAGTATTTT. Its translation is CASSLNTKTDTQYF.

Regarding this clonotype: The junction shows a germline mismatch at one end, possibly a read error. This rearrangement joins TRBV7-8 to TRBJ2-1; 9 bases match TRBD2. The CDR3 is 15 residues long. Germline V lookup: CDR1 SGHVS, CDR2 FQNEAQ. CDR3 region: CAGSFSGRYYNEQFF. The CDR3 nucleotides read TGTGCCGGCAGCTTTAGCGGGAGATACTACAATGAGCAGTTCTTC. Full variable domain (rest looked up from reference TRBV7-8 and TRBJ2-1): GAGVSQSPRYKVAKRGQDVALRCDPISGHVSLFWYQQALGQGPEFLTYFQNEAQLDKSGLPSDRFFAERPEGSVSTLKIQRTQQEDSAVYLCAGSFSGRYYNEQFFGPGTRLTVL.